Listed below are T cell receptor beta chains from one sample, sequenced in a study of identical twins. From the 5' RACE reads, TCRdb called clonotypes with MiXCR, one entry per CDR3 protein. This sample carries hundreds of thousands of distinct CDR3 sequences, roughly an eighth of them seen once, and the ten largest clones take around 1.5%. The same sample was also used in a study of yellow fever vaccine responses in identical twins.

Sequenced material: PBMCs. All receptors come from a woman in her late teens or twenties in good health. The CDR3 runs from the conserved cysteine through the conserved F or W. The D gene is left open where the match is weak.

j_call d_call v_call cdr3_aa
TRBJ1-3 . TRBV6-1 CASSRGLFSSGNTIYF
TRBJ2-7 TRBD2 TRBV6-2/TRBV6-3 CASRTSGRALEQYF
TRBJ2-7 . TRBV20-1 CSASPLGQQGYEQYF
TRBJ1-4 . TRBV12-3/TRBV12-4 CASNTGGSGEKLFF
TRBJ2-7 . TRBV20-1 CSARVAGLYEQYF
TRBJ2-1 TRBD1 TRBV12-3/TRBV12-4 CASSTGQEYNEQFF
TRBJ1-2 . TRBV25-1 CASSEYQADGYTF
TRBJ2-7 . TRBV10-3 CATAEGSYEQYF
TRBJ2-1 TRBD2 TRBV4-1 CASSPGLARSSYNEQFF
TRBJ1-1 . TRBV4-1 CASSQSLPGTGMNTEAFF
TRBJ1-1 TRBD1 TRBV27 CASRDRMSTEAFF
TRBJ2-7 TRBD2 TRBV9 CASSEASGSDEQYF
TRBJ2-1 TRBD2 TRBV3-1 CACCGLWTSGGLYNEQFF
TRBJ2-2 TRBD1 TRBV20-1 CSVLAGGSTGELFF
TRBJ2-1 TRBD2 TRBV10-3 CAISEPSGGSYNEQFF
TRBJ2-1 TRBD2 TRBV20-1 CSAKPGLAVNNEQFF
TRBJ2-3 . TRBV6-5 CASSYTGYTATDTQYF
TRBJ2-5 . TRBV3-1 CASSQDVETQYF
TRBJ2-2 . TRBV6-5 CASSYWLTGTGELFF
TRBJ2-1 TRBD2 TRBV20-1 CSTREVPYNEQFF
TRBJ2-3 . TRBV25-1 CASSESRTYTDTQYF
TRBJ1-1 . TRBV4-2 CASSFTRAQNTEAFF
TRBJ2-7 TRBD2 TRBV9 CASSVEALAGTYEQYF
TRBJ2-3 . TRBV7-8 CASSLSPSGVADTQYF
TRBJ2-1 TRBD2 TRBV29-1 CSAEPGLGFEQFF
TRBJ2-3 TRBD2 TRBV18 CASSPAGLAGNVPTDTQYF
TRBJ2-5 TRBD1 TRBV5-1 CASSARDRGLETQYF
TRBJ1-4 . TRBV5-1 CASSLGGRTTNEKLFF
TRBJ2-7 TRBD2 TRBV20-1 CSARDTRAGVLYEQYF
TRBJ2-5 . TRBV9 CASSVVTAETQYF
TRBJ2-2 . TRBV2 CASYRRTGELFF
TRBJ2-1 TRBD2 TRBV29-1 CSVVAGSYNEQFF
TRBJ2-2 . TRBV28 CASRPGTVNTGELFF
TRBJ2-7 TRBD2 TRBV4-1 CASRPAGTSGRKGSYEQYF
TRBJ2-2 . TRBV20-1 CSARDGRGVGELFF
TRBJ2-5 . TRBV5-1 CASSLFAAEQETQYF
TRBJ2-1 TRBD2 TRBV12-3/TRBV12-4 CASSSGTSLNEQFF
TRBJ2-1 . TRBV9 CASSVVPLGDEQFF
TRBJ2-3 . TRBV21-1 CASSLQAVSTDTQYF
TRBJ2-7 . TRBV10-3 CAISEASLVSYEQYF
TRBJ2-1 . TRBV2 CASTVQAHNEQFF